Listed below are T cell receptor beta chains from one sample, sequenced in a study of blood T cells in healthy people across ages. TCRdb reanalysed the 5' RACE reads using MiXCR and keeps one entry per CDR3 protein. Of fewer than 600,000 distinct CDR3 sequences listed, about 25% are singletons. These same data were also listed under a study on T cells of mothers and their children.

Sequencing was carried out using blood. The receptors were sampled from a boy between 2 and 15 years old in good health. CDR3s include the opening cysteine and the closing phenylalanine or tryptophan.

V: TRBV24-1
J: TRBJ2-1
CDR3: CATSDPGTSEPQFF

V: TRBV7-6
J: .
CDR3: CASSLGGTGEQETQYF

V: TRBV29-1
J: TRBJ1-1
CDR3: CSVGGGLGGEAFF

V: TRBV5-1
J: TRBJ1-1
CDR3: CASSLDPGVNTEAFF

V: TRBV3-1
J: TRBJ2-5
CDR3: CASSPYMGGIETQYF

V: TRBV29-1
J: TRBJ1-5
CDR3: CSVADPNQPKHF

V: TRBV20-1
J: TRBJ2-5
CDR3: CSAKAGGETQYF

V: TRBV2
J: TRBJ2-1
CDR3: CASSYGLTPPGEQFF

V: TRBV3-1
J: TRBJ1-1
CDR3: CASSRRTVNTEAFF

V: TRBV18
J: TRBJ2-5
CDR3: CASSPLTTRQETQYF

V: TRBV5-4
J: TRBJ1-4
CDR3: CASSLGQGGNEKLFF

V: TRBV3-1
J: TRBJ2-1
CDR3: CASSQPAVGDEQFF